This T cell receptor (beta chain) appears in the sequencing data of a study of T cell repertoires in cytomegalovirus infection. Study as a whole: Carrying CMV and the relevant HLA type showed in public TCR beta signatures.

Points on this clonotype: The antigen remains undetermined.

Findings and limits, study-wide: Totalled public TCR beta family frequency picked out people who carried CMV plus the relevant HLA. CMV-specific TCR beta clonotypes restricted by HLA-C were the ones dominating the ex vivo response.

Trimming took off 1 base at V and 0 bases at J, with 10 bases between the two ends. Germline V gene lookup returns CDR1 SEHNR and CDR2 FQNEAQ (reference sequence). The CDR3 consists of 15 residues. MiXCR, applied by TCRdb to the reads, yields one record per CDR3 protein. This sample has more than 150,000 distinct CDR3 sequences, with under 25% found just once. The chain links TRBV7-9 to TRBJ2-7; no definite D call. Source material: PBMCs. The sequence was collected from a human donor in good health (CMV status not recorded). Some clones in this sample may be carry-over from other donors' samples. CDR3: CASSLGTRGSYEQYF. The CDR3 DNA sequence: TGTGCCAGCAGCTTAGGAACTCGCGGCTCCTACGAGCAGTACTTC.